This T cell receptor (beta chain) came from a study of regulatory T cells in long-lasting Graves disease. Study observations and caveats: Researchers reported studying only peripheral blood, not thyroid tissue.

On this clonotype itself: Its target is not known.

The time point: newly diagnosed GD, antithyroid drugs for less than 3 months. TCR sequences were obtained from RNA taken from PBMCs. The CDR3 totals 13 residues. CDR1 is GTSNPN and CDR2 is SVGIG in the germline V gene (reference sequence). Trimming cost V 2 bases and J 2 bases, with 10 bases left between them. Libraries of TCR beta came from iRepertoire HTBI primers plus Arm-PCR of CDR3 regions. In TCRdb, the multiplex PCR reads were re-called with MiXCR into one record per CDR3 protein. The repertoire includes about 470,000 distinct CDR3 sequences, 15% of them detected once, and approximately 16% sits in the top ten. These data were likewise used in another study, on T cells in Graves' hyperthyroidism and ophthalmopathy. In that study: Graves' hyperthyroidism is called stable when ophthalmopathy does not progress within 18 months.

The TCR was taken from a woman aged 30 to 39 with Graves disease. Sequencing was performed on peripheral blood mononuclear cells (PBMCs), taken at new diagnosis, from a patient treated with antithyroid drugs. V usage is TRBV30 and J usage is TRBJ2-7; the D call may be TRBD1 or TRBD2 (5 bases each). CDR3 sequence: CAWSTGTTYEQYF. CDR3 DNA sequence: TGTGCCTGGAGTACCGGGACGACCTACGAGCAGTACTTC.